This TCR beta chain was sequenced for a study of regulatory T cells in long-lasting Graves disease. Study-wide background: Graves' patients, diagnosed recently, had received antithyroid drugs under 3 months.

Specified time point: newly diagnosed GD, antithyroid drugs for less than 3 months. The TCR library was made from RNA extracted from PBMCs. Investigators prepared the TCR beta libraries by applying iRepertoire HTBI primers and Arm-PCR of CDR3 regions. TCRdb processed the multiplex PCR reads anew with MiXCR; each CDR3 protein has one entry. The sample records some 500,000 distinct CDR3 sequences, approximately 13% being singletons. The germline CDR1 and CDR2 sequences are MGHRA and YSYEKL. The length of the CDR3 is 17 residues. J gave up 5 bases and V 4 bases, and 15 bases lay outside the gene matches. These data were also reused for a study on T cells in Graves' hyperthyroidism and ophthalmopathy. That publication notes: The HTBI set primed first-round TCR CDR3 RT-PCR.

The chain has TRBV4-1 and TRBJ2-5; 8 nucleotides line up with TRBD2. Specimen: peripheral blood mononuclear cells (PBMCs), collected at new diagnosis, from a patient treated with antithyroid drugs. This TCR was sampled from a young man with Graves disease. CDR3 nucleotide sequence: TGCGCCAGCAGCCTCCGGCCAGCGGGAGAATCCCGTGAGACCCAGTACTTC. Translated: CASSLRPAGESRETQYF.